The 9 T cell receptor beta chains reported below all come from one sample, sequenced in a study of vaccination effects on CD4 cells after COVID-19. Using immunoSEQ multiplex PCR, the repertoire was profiled, and TCRdb retains in-frame clones only, with some absent. The repertoire holds tens of thousands of clones, with roughly 77% as singletons. These receptors have no known antigen. ViraFEST expansion of antigen-specific CD4+ T cells with viral peptide pools preceded sequencing. Culturing for 10 days preceded CD4+ T cell isolation. This individual contracted SARS-CoV-2 between March and December 2020, as verified by PCR. The sample in question was CD4+ T cells from PBMCs cultured with HCoV-NL63 spike peptides, obtained before COVID-19 vaccination. The receptors here all came from a human donor who had a prior SARS-CoV-2 infection.

V and J are TRBV3-1 (or the pseudogene TRBV3-2) and TRBJ2-6; D not certain. Germline-derived CDR1 and CDR2 are LGHDT and YNNKEL (reference sequence). The CDR3 consists of 13 residues. V was trimmed by 4 bases and J by 1 base, leaving 2 bases between them. CDR3 DNA sequence: TGTGCCAGCAGCCCGTCTGGGGCCAACGTCCTGACTTTC. It codes for CASSPSGANVLTF.

This sequence joins TRBV19 and TRBJ2-5, with 12 bases identical to TRBD2. Trimming took 5 bases from V and 3 from J; bases not matched to a gene: 7. CDR3 size: 16 residues. The germline gives CDR1 LNHDA, CDR2 SQIVND (reference sequence). This chain's CDR3 is CASSWRASGGEETQYF. CDR3 DNA: TGTGCCAGTAGTTGGAGGGCTAGCGGGGGGGAAGAGACCCAGTACTTC.

The gene calls are TRBV7-3 and TRBJ2-1; D unresolved. The V gene's germline CDR1 is SGHTA and CDR2 FQGTGA. The CDR3 is 14 amino acids. V dropped 2 bases and J dropped 7 bases, with 12 bases sitting between them. The CDR3 loop reads CASSLSPGENEQFF. CDR3 in DNA: TGTGCCAGCAGCTTATCGCCTGGCGAAAATGAGCAGTTCTTC.

The CDR3 spells CASSRSLNTGELFF. CDR3 sequence (DNA): TGTGCCAGCAGTCGGTCCTTGAACACCGGGGAGCTGTTTTTT. The rearrangement uses TRBV6-5 and TRBJ2-2; D unclear. Germline-derived CDR1 and CDR2 are MNHEY and SVGAGI. Trimming pared 5 bases from V and 1 base from J, leaving 8 bases between. This CDR3 region has 14 residues.

V gene TRBV7-2 combines with J gene TRBJ2-3; D gene uncertain. This CDR3 region has 12 residues. Germline V gene data show CDR1 as SGHTA and CDR2 as FQGNSA. V lost 3 bases, J lost 6 bases, and 7 bases lay in between. CDR3 sequence reads: CASSFGPDTQYF. DNA of the CDR3: TGTGCCAGCAGCTTCGGTCCCGATACGCAGTATTTT.

This chain joins TRBV30 and TRBJ2-1; 7 nucleotides align to TRBD2. The length of the CDR3 is 15 residues. V lost 2 bases to trimming and J lost 5 bases; unmatched junction nucleotides: 9. Per germline, CDR1 GTSNPN and CDR2 SVGIG (reference sequence). The DNA for the CDR3 is TGTGCCTGGAGTAGGGGACTACCGTCGAACAATGAGCAGTTCTTC. Residues: CAWSRGLPSNNEQFF. The variable domain in full, with the rest retrieved from reference TRBV30 and TRBJ2-1, is SQTIHQWPATLVQPVGSPLSLECTVEGTSNPNLYWYRQAAGRGLQLLFYSVGIGQISSEVPQNLSASRPQDRQFILSSKKLLLSDSGFYLCAWSRGLPSNNEQFFGPGTRLTVL.

The genes are TRBV7-8 and TRBJ1-5; D is unresolved. The V gene lost 5 bases and the J gene lost 0 bases, with 11 bases spanning the gap. This CDR3 comprises 15 residues. Looked up from germline, CDR1 is SGHVS and CDR2 is FQNEAQ. The DNA for the CDR3 is TGTGCCAGCAGCCCTTCGGGTTATAGCAATCAGCCCCAGCATTTT. It codes for CASSPSGYSNQPQHF.

The rearrangement joins TRBV5-4 to TRBJ1-3; D is uncertain. This CDR3 is built from 16 residues. The ends were cut back, 4 bases at V and 2 bases at J, with 16 bases in the middle. Germline assignment: CDR1 SGHNT and CDR2 YYREEE (reference sequence). The CDR3 is CASSLGSSVAGNTIYF. Written as DNA, the CDR3 is TGTGCCAGCAGCCTTGGGTCTTCGGTGGCTGGAAACACCATATATTTT.

The chain recombines TRBV11-2 with TRBJ2-5; TRBD1 matches 10 bases. The J segment lost 0 bases and the V segment lost 5 bases, leaving 9 bases of the junction unmatched. Germline V lookup: CDR1 SGHAT, CDR2 FQNNGV. The CDR3 sequence is 17 residues long. The CDR3 sequence is CASSLSGTGVYQETQYF. As DNA, the CDR3 is TGTGCCAGCAGCCTATCCGGGACAGGGGTGTACCAAGAGACCCAGTACTTC.